This entry features one T cell receptor beta chain sequence. V lost 3 bases to trimming and J lost 5 bases, with 17 bases between them. In germline, CDR1 is SQVTM, CDR2 ANQGSEA. The CDR3 has 14 amino acids. The data are from a study of blood T cell repertoires in COVID-19. The wider study: Whether acute or convalescent, the COVID-19 samples came from the United States, Italy and Spain. PBMCs, B-cell-depleted T cells, or T cells provided the cDNA or gDNA that made up the material.

Generated by immunoSEQ multiplex PCR, the TCRdb table keeps only in-frame clones and is missing some. The data contain around 160,000 clones, about 87% of them seen just once; the ten biggest clones take up over 9%. The genes are TRBV29-1 and TRBJ2-7; D possibly corresponds to TRBD2 (7 bases). Specimen: peripheral blood. The TCR comes from an older woman with COVID-19, enrolled during active disease. CDR3 residues: CSVDGTGGQHEQYF. Here the CDR3 DNA reads TGCAGCGTTGATGGTACCGGGGGGCAACACGAGCAGTACTTC.